A single T cell receptor (beta chain) is shown here with its context. Per the original methods: For nucleated cells, counts were estimated from reference gene primer amplification. Data came from immunoSEQ multiplex PCR; TCRdb stores just in-frame clones and leaves some out. Clone size and V and J calls were adopted from that table, with D and trimming inferred from the DNA. Among some 74,000 clones listed, roughly 80% were seen once. These data come from a study of blood T cell repertoires in COVID-19. Study background: Some COVID-19 samples were acute and others convalescent; all came from the United States, Italy and Spain. PBMCs, B-cell-depleted T cells, or T cells were the source of the cDNA or gDNA that made up the material.

CDR3 size: 15 residues. CDR1 and CDR2 (germline): LGHNA, YSLEER. Trimming took 0 bases from V and 3 from J, leaving 11 bases between them. The TCR sequence derives from an elderly man with acute or convalescent COVID-19. This chain links TRBV4-3 with TRBJ1-1; D not certain. The sequenced sample was peripheral blood. The CDR3 loop is CASSQDAVTDTEAFF. The CDR3 DNA follows: TGCGCCAGCAGCCAAGACGCGGTTACGGACACTGAAGCTTTCTTT.